This paragraph covers one T cell receptor beta chain sequence. What it recognizes is unknown. One end of the junction does not line up with germline, which may come from a read error. The CDR3 extends over 17 amino acids. Germline values: CDR1 MNHEY, CDR2 SVGAGI. These data belong to a study of tumor and adjacent non-tumor tissue in lung cancer. Study observations and caveats: Patients with more diverse tumor TCRs had worse survival.

The template was RNA from unsorted bulk tissue. More than 3 cm separated this lung sample from the edge of the tumor. Donors were chemotherapy-naive, newly diagnosed lung cancer surgical patients in China, August–late 2014. Three rounds of nested PCR, following a modified ARM-PCR protocol, produced the TCRbeta library. One entry per CDR3 protein results from TCRdb running MiXCR on the multiplex PCR reads. The sample includes around 40,000 distinct CDR3 sequences, roughly 60% of them seen just once. Sequenced sample: distant non-tumor lung tissue. The genes are TRBV6-5 and TRBJ2-2; 13 bases are shared with TRBD2. This TCR was recovered from a man in his fifties or sixties with non-small cell lung cancer. In DNA, the CDR3 is TGTACCAGCAGTTATTCGGGACTAGCGGGGCCCACCGGGGAGCTGTTTTTT. This encodes CTSSYSGLAGPTGELFF.